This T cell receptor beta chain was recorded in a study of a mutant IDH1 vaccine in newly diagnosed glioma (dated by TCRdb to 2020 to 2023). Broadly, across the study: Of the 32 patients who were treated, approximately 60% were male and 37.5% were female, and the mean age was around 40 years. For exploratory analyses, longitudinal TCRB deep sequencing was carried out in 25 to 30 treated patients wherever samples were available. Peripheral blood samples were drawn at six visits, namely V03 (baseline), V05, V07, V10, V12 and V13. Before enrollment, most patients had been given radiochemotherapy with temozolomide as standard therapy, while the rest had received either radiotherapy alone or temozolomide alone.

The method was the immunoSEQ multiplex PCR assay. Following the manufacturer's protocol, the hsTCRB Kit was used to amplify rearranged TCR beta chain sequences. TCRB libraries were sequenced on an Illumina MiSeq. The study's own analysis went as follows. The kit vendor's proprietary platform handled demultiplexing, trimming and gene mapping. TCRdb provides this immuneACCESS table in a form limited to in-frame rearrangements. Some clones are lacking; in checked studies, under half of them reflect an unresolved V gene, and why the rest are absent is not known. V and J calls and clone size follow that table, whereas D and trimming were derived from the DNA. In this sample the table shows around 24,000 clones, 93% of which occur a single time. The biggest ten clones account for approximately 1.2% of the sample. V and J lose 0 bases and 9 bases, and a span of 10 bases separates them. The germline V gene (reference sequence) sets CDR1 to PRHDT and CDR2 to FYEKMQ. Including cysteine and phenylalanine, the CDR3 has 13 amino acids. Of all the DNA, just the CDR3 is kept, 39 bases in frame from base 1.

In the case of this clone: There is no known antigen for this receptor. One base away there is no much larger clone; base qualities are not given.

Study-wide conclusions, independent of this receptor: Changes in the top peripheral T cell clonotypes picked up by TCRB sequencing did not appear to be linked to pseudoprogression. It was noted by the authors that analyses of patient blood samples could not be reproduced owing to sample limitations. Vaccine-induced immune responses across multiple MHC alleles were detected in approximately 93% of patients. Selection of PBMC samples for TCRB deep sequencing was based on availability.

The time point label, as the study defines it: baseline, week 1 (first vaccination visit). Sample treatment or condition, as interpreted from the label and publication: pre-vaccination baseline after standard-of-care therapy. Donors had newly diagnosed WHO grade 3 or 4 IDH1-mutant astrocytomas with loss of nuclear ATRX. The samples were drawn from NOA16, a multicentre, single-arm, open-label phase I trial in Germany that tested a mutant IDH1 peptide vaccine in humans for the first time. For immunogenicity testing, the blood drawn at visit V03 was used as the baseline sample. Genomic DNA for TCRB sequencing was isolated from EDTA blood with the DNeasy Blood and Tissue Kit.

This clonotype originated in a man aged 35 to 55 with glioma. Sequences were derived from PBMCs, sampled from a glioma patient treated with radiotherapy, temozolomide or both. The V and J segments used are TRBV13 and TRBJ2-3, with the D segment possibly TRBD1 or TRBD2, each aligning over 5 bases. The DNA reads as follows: TGTGCCAGCAGCTTAGGGCGAGGGGACACGCAGTATTTT. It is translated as CASSLGRGDTQYF.